A selection of T cell receptor beta chains follows, all from one sample in a study of CD8 T cells in Susac syndrome. One entry per CDR3 protein results from TCRdb running MiXCR on the immunoSEQ multiplex PCR reads. The sample has about 200,000 distinct CDR3 sequences; more than 90% are singletons. Sequencing was carried out using CD4+ T cells from PBMCs. The receptor set was obtained from a human donor with multiple sclerosis. The CDR3 runs from the conserved cysteine through the conserved F or W. D genes are given only for firm matches. The listing skips clone size in some rows; elsewhere it reads once, few, many or a size class.

.	TRBJ2-1	.	TRBV24-1	CATSDYGLNNEQFF	TGTGCCACCAGTGACTACGGACTTAACAATGAGCAGTTCTTC
once	TRBJ2-3	.	TRBV14	CASSQDAGDTQYF	TGTGCCAGCAGCCAGGACGCTGGGGATACGCAGTATTTT
.	TRBJ2-7	.	TRBV2	CASSAHYEQYF	TGTGCCAGCAGTGCCCACTACGAGCAGTACTTC
.	TRBJ2-7	.	TRBV3-1	CASSQDSREEEQYF	TGTGCCAGCAGCCAAGATAGTAGGGAAGAGGAGCAGTACTTC
.	TRBJ2-7	TRBD1	TRBV27	CASSFRGQGKSYEQYF	TGTGCCAGCAGTTTCCGCGGACAGGGAAAATCCTACGAGCAGTACTTC
.	TRBJ1-5	.	TRBV30	CAWSEGNQPQHF	TGTGCCTGGAGTGAGGGGAATCAGCCCCAGCATTTT
.	TRBJ1-2	.	TRBV29-1	CSVSPSRAAYGYTF	TGCAGCGTTTCCCCTTCCCGGGCGGCCTATGGCTACACCTTC
once	TRBJ1-5	.	TRBV2	CASSPDRRGQPQHF	TGTGCCAGCAGTCCAGACAGGAGAGGTCAGCCCCAGCATTTT
.	TRBJ2-7	.	TRBV9	CASSADGEQYF	TGTGCCAGCAGCGCCGACGGGGAGCAGTACTTC
few	TRBJ2-3	TRBD2	TRBV20-1	CSARVAGVSTDTQYF	TGCAGTGCTAGGGTAGCGGGGGTGAGCACAGATACGCAGTATTTT
.	TRBJ2-5	.	TRBV18	CASSPLQGETQYF	TGTGCCAGCTCACCACTACAGGGAGAGACCCAGTACTTC
.	TRBJ1-1	TRBD1	TRBV11-1	CASSLVSRGLQGTNTEAFF	TGTGCCAGCAGCTTAGTGTCGAGGGGATTACAGGGGACGAACACTGAAGCTTTCTTT
.	TRBJ1-2	.	TRBV20-1	CSASLSARGYTF	TGCAGTGCTAGTCTCTCGGCGCGGGGCTACACCTTC
.	TRBJ2-7	.	TRBV12-3/TRBV12-4	CASSFWSPDSYEQYF	TGTGCCAGCAGTTTCTGGTCCCCCGACTCTTACGAGCAGTACTTC
.	TRBJ2-4	.	TRBV19	CATTDIEGAKNIQYF	TGTGCCACGACTGACATCGAAGGAGCCAAAAACATTCAGTACTTC
.	TRBJ1-5	.	TRBV7-9	CASSQDGYSNQPQHF	TGTGCCAGCAGTCAGGACGGATATAGCAATCAGCCCCAGCATTTT
.	TRBJ2-6	.	TRBV5-1	CASSLVGSGANVLTF	TGCGCCAGCAGCTTGGTAGGGTCTGGGGCCAACGTCCTGACTTTC
.	TRBJ2-5	.	TRBV7-9	CASSLGTIGETQYF	TGTGCCAGCAGCTTGGGGACAATCGGCGAGACCCAGTACTTC
.	TRBJ2-5	.	TRBV19	CASRNLLDSSVTQYF	TGTGCCAGTAGAAACCTACTAGACTCCTCAGTGACCCAGTACTTC
.	TRBJ2-7	TRBD2	TRBV29-1	CSVGQTSGRLGEQYF	TGCAGCGTGGGACAGACTAGCGGGAGATTAGGCGAGCAGTACTTC
.	TRBJ2-1	.	TRBV30	CGGGSYNEQFF	TGTGGAGGGGGGTCCTACAATGAGCAGTTCTTC
.	TRBJ2-3	TRBD2	TRBV3-1	CASSLYLAGKADTQYF	TGTGCCAGCAGCCTATACCTAGCGGGAAAAGCAGATACGCAGTATTTT
.	TRBJ2-1	.	TRBV27	CASSPLKGTDTYNEQFF	TGTGCCAGCAGTCCCCTCAAAGGGACGGATACCTACAATGAGCAGTTCTTC
few	TRBJ1-1	TRBD1	TRBV3-1	CASSRDRGTEAFF	TGTGCCAGCAGCCGGGACAGGGGTACTGAAGCTTTCTTT
.	TRBJ2-2	.	TRBV6-5	CAIRGARTGELFF	TGTGCCATAAGGGGGGCTCGGACCGGGGAGCTGTTTTTT
.	TRBJ2-5	.	TRBV6-1	CASSEGLAGAVQETQYF	TGTGCCAGCAGCGAAGGGCTGGCAGGAGCTGTACAAGAGACCCAGTACTTC
.	TRBJ2-7	.	TRBV30	CAWSAWDPQKYF	TGTGCCTGGAGTGCCTGGGACCCACAAAAGTACTTC